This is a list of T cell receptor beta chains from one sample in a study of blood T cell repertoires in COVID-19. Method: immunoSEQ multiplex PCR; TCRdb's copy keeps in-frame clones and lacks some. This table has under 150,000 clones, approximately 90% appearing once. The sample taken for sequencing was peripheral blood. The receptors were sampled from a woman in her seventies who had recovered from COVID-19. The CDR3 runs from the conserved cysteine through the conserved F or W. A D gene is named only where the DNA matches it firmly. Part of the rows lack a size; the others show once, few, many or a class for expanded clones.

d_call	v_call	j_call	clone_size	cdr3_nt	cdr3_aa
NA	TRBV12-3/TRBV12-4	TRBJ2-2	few	TGTGCCAGCAGGGTGGGGAGCACCGGGGAGCTGTTTTTT	CASRVGSTGELFF
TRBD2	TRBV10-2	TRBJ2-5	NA	TGCGCCAGCAGTGAATCTTGGATGGGGGGGGAGACCCAGTACTTC	CASSESWMGGETQYF
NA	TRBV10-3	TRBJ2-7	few	TGTGCCATCAGCGGGTCCCCTTACGAGCAGTACTTC	CAISGSPYEQYF
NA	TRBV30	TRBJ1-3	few	TGTGCCTTGCGGGGAGGTGGCAGAAACACCATATATTTT	CALRGGGRNTIYF
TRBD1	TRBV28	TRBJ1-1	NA	TGTGCCAGCAGACCTGGACAGGGAAGAACTGAAGCTTTCTTT	CASRPGQGRTEAFF
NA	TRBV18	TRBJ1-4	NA	TGTGCCAGCTCCCCGGCTGGGGCCTTCAACGGTGAAAAACTGTTTTTT	CASSPAGAFNGEKLFF
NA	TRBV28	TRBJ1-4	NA	TGTGCCAGCAGCCCGGTCCGCTTATCGGGTGAAAAACTGTTTTTT	CASSPVRLSGEKLFF
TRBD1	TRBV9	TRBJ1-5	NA	TGTGCCAGCAGCGCCGACGGGGACAGCCATCAGCCCCAGCATTTT	CASSADGDSHQPQHF
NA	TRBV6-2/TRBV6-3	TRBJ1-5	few	TGTGCCAGCAGTGGGCGAGTTACCCGAGGCAATCAGCCCCAGCATTTT	CASSGRVTRGNQPQHF
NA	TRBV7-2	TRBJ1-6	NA	TGTGCCAGCAGCTTAGTCCCGCTAAATTCACCCCTCCACTTT	CASSLVPLNSPLHF
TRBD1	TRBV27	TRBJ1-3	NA	TGTGCCAGCAGTTCCCTCCGGGACAGAGGAAGGAACTCTGGAAACACCATATATTTT	CASSSLRDRGRNSGNTIYF
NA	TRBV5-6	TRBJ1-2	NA	TGTGCCAGCAGCCCGGGGGGACTAGACTATGGCTACACCTTC	CASSPGGLDYGYTF
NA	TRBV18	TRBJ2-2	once	TGTGCCAGCTCACCACAACAGAAGAACACCGGGGAGCTGTTTTTT	CASSPQQKNTGELFF
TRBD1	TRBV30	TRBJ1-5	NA	TGTGCCTGGAGTGTACAGGGGACAGGGCGGAATCAGCCCCAGCATTTT	CAWSVQGTGRNQPQHF
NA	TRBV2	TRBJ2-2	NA	TGTGCCAGCAGCCCTTTGGGAGCAGCCGCGAACACCGGGGAGCTGTTTTTT	CASSPLGAAANTGELFF
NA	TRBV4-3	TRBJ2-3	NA	TGCGCCAGCAGCCTCTACCACAGGGGCCCCAGCGGGAGTGGGGCAGATACGCAGTATTTT	CASSLYHRGPSGSGADTQYF
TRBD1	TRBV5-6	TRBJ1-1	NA	TGTGCCAGCAGCTTGTTGCCCGAGGGACAGGGGAGGAGGGCTTTCTTT	CASSLLPEGQGRRAFF
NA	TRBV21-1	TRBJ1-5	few	TGTGCCGCGCCGTGGGGAGCGATCAATCAGCCCCAGCATTTT	CAAPWGAINQPQHF
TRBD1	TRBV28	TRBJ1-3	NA	TGTGCCAGCAGAACCAACCGACAGGGGGCTGGAAACACCATATATTTT	CASRTNRQGAGNTIYF
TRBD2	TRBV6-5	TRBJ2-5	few	TGTGCCAGCAGACCGGGACTAGTGACTGGGACCCAGTACTTC	CASRPGLVTGTQYF
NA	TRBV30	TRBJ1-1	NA	TGTGCCTGGAGTGTACCGGGGGGCGAGGCTGAAGCTTTCTTT	CAWSVPGGEAEAFF
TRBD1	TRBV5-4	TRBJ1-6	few	TGTGCCAGCAGCTTCGGACAGGGGGATTCACCCCTCCACTTT	CASSFGQGDSPLHF
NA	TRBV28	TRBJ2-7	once	TGTGCCAGCGGGCAGGGTTTGTACGAGCAGTACTTC	CASGQGLYEQYF
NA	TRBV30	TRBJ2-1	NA	TGTGCCTGGAGGGGAACCGGGACTTCATACAATGAGCAGTTCTTC	CAWRGTGTSYNEQFF
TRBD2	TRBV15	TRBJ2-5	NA	TGTGCCACCAGCAGAGGAGGACTAGCGGGCACTCTCCAAGAGACCCAGTACTTC	CATSRGGLAGTLQETQYF
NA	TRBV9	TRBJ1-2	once	TGTGCCAGCGGCAGTCTCTATGGCTACACCTTC	CASGSLYGYTF
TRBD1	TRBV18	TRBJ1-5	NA	TGTGCCAGCTCAGCTACAGGGGCCAATCAGCCCCAGCATTTT	CASSATGANQPQHF
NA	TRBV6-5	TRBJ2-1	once	TGTGCCAGCAGGCTCACTAGCAATGAGCAGTTCTTC	CASRLTSNEQFF
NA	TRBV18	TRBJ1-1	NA	TGTGCCAGCTCGCCTAACCGGGGGAACACTGAAGCTTTCTTT	CASSPNRGNTEAFF
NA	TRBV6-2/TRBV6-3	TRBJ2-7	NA	TGTGCCAGCAGCCCCTACCGCTACGAGCAGTACTTC	CASSPYRYEQYF
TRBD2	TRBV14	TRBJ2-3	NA	TGTGCCAGCAGCATCTGGACTAGCGGCACAAGCACAGATACGCAGTATTTT	CASSIWTSGTSTDTQYF
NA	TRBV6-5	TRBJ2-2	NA	TGTGCCTCTGGGGCCCTGGGGGGCGGGGAGCTGTTTTTT	CASGALGGGELFF
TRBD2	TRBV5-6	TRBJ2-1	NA	TGTGCCAGCAGCTTGAGACTAGCGGGAGGGTTACAGGATGAGCAGTTCTTC	CASSLRLAGGLQDEQFF
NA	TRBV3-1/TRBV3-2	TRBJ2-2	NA	TGTGCCAGCAGCCTAAGGGGCGGCACCGGGGAGCTGTTTTTT	CASSLRGGTGELFF
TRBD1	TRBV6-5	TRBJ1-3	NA	TGTGCCAGCAGTTACCAAGGGGGCGTTACGGGCACCATATATTTT	CASSYQGGVTGTIYF
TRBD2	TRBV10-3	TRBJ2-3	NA	TGTGCCATCAGTGAGTCTAGTAGCGGGGGAGGGGATACGCAGTATTTT	CAISESSSGGGDTQYF
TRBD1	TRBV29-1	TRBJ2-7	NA	TGCAGCGTTGGAGATGGACAGGGGTTAAGGCAGTACTTC	CSVGDGQGLRQYF
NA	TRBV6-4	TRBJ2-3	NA	TGTGCCAGCAGTCCGGGTTCAGGACACCCCACAGATACGCAGTATTTT	CASSPGSGHPTDTQYF
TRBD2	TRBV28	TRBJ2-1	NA	TGTGCCAGCAGTTTAGGCATAGCGGGGGGCCTCCTTAGCGAGCAGTTCTTC	CASSLGIAGGLLSEQFF
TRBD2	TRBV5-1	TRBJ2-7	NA	TGCGCCAGCAGCTTTTTGTCTAGCGGGGGCGGCTCCTACGAGCAGTACTTC	CASSFLSSGGGSYEQYF
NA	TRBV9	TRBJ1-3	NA	TGTGCCAGCAGCCTAGACTTGGACAGCTCTGGAAACACCATATATTTT	CASSLDLDSSGNTIYF
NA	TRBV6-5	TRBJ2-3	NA	TGTGCCAGCAGCTCCCAGGGTGGGACGCAGTATTTT	CASSSQGGTQYF
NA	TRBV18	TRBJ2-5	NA	TGTGCCAGCTCACCAGGGGCTAGGAGAGGGACCCAGTACTTC	CASSPGARRGTQYF
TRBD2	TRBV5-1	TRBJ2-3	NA	TGCGCCAGCAGCTACGGACTAGCCTATACGCAGTATTTT	CASSYGLAYTQYF
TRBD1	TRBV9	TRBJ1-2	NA	TGTGCCAGCAGCGTGGCGGGACAGGGTTACTATGGCTACACCTTC	CASSVAGQGYYGYTF
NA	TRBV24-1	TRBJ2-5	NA	TGTGCCACCAGTGTCGCTCGACAGGGAGGTGGGGAGACCCAGTACTTC	CATSVARQGGGETQYF
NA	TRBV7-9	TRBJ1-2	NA	TGTGCCAGCAGCCCACCGGGGGAGGGGTATGGCTACACCTTC	CASSPPGEGYGYTF
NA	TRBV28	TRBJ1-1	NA	TGTGCCAGCAGTTCCCGGGTTGCGGGGTCGAACACTGAAGCTTTCTTT	CASSSRVAGSNTEAFF
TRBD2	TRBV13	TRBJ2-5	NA	TGTGCCAGCAGCCTCTGGACTAGCGGGAGGTTCGAAGAGACCCAGTACTTC	CASSLWTSGRFEETQYF
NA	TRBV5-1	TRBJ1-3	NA	TGCGCCAGCAGCTTGGGAACTCCGAGAGGAAACACCATATATTTT	CASSLGTPRGNTIYF
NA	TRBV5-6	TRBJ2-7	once	TGTGCCAGCAGCTTCCTCAGGGAATGGCACGAGCAGTACTTC	CASSFLREWHEQYF
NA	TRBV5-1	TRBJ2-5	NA	TGCGCCAGCAGCACCGGGACATTACAAGAGACCCAGTACTTC	CASSTGTLQETQYF
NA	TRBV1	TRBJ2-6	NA	TGCACCAGCAGCCAAGGACAGTGGCTGGACGGCTCTGGGGCCAACGTCCTGACTTTC	CTSSQGQWLDGSGANVLTF
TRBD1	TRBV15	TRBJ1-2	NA	TGTGCCACCAGCAGAGACGCCGACAGGGCCTATGGCTACACCTTC	CATSRDADRAYGYTF
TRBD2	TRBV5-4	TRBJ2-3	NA	TGTGCCAGCAGCTTGTTGTTGAGTAGCGGGGGGGCCGGTACGCAGTATTTT	CASSLLLSSGGAGTQYF